This T cell receptor beta chain was identified in a study of blood T cell repertoires in COVID-19. Whole-study context: From T cells, B-cell-depleted T cells, or PBMCs came the material, which was cDNA or gDNA.

V was cut by 1 base and J by 8 bases, with 20 bases left in between. Looked up from germline, CDR1 is GTSNPN and CDR2 is SVGIG (reference sequence). The CDR3 length is 16 residues. Patients of the Seattle cohort, enrolled during active infection, were followed longitudinally. Original methodology: Quantification of nucleated cells was approximated via reference gene primer amplification. Profiling relied on immunoSEQ multiplex PCR, and the TCRdb table lists in-frame clones only, not all of them. That table furnishes V, J and clone size, whereas the DNA furnished D and trimming. The table records 250,000 to 400,000 clones, about 91% of them present only once.

The sample consisted of peripheral blood. The receptor was isolated from a woman younger than 45 with COVID-19, enrolled during active disease. The chain is built from TRBV30 and TRBJ1-4; D is possibly TRBD1 (5 bases). CDR3 nucleotides: TGTGCCTGGAGTGCGGGGGTTTCCTCTTTGTACGAAAAACTGTTTTTT. This translates into CAWSAGVSSLYEKLFF.